The 27 T cell receptor beta chains below come from one sample, sequenced in a study of shared clonotypes between healthy human individuals. Only in-frame clones appear in the TCRdb table, and some are missing; sequencing was by immunoSEQ multiplex PCR. The sample shows 2 million to 2.5 million clones, just over 90% of them seen only once. Sequences were obtained from naive CD4+ T cells from PBMCs. Sample subset: CD45RA+ positively selected. These receptors were collected from a man between 18 and 29 years old in good health. Some clones in this sample may be carry-over from other donors' samples.

The chain links TRBV6-5 to TRBJ2-7; unclear D gene. The CDR3 runs 16 residues. Germline CDR1 is MNHEY and CDR2 is SVGAGI. V dropped 2 bases and J dropped 3 bases, with 17 bases sitting between them. The CDR3 nucleotides are TGTGCCAGCAGTTACACCCCTCAAGGGTCGGGCTACGAGCAGTACTTC. Residues: CASSYTPQGSGYEQYF.

This chain uses TRBV19 with TRBJ2-2; D call uncertain. V lost 5 bases and J lost 3, with 10 bases in between. This CDR3 has 14 residues. From germline, CDR1 is LNHDA and CDR2 SQIVND (reference sequence). In DNA form, the CDR3 reads TGTGCCAGTAGTTACGGACCGGACACCGGGGAGCTGTTTTTT. Its translation is CASSYGPDTGELFF.

The chain carries TRBV6-6 and TRBJ1-5; D remains unclear. V was pared by 7 bases and J by 1 base, with 5 bases between. Germline CDR1 MNHNY, CDR2 SVGAGI (reference sequence). This CDR3 contains 12 residues. CDR3: CASIQSNQPQHF. The CDR3, as DNA: TGTGCCAGCATCCAGAGCAATCAGCCCCAGCATTTT.

The chain couples TRBV5-6 to TRBJ2-2; TRBD2 agrees at 9 bases. V gave up 4 bases and J gave up 4 bases; unmatched junction bases: 5. This CDR3 has 15 amino acids. Germline V gene lookup returns CDR1 SGHDT and CDR2 YYEEEE. In DNA form, the CDR3 reads TGTGCCAGCAGCCCAAGCGGGAGGTTCACCGGGGAGCTGTTTTTT. Its translation: CASSPSGRFTGELFF.

The chain combines TRBV29-1 with TRBJ2-7; TRBD1 agrees at 9 bases. The J segment lost 7 bases and the V segment lost 5 bases, leaving 6 bases of the junction unmatched. In germline, CDR1 is SQVTM, CDR2 ANQGSEA. There are 12 residues in the CDR3. For the CDR3, the DNA is TGCAGCGTTTTGGGACAGGGAGGTGAGCAGTACTTC. It encodes CSVLGQGGEQYF.

The DNA for the CDR3 is TGTGCCAGCAGTTTAAGTCCGACTAGCGGGAGTTTAAGCCCCTACGAGCAGTACTTC. Residues: CASSLSPTSGSLSPYEQYF. The chain recombines TRBV28 with TRBJ2-7; 12 bases map to TRBD2. Losses at the gene ends were 2 bases for V and 2 bases for J; bases not matched to a gene: 13. This CDR3 has 19 amino acids. Germline CDR1 reads MDHEN; CDR2 reads SYDVKM.

The chain has TRBV6-1 and TRBJ2-7, with 11 bases identical to TRBD1. CDR3 length equals 15 residues. The germline V gene has CDR1 MNHNS and CDR2 SASEGT. After removal of 3 bases from V and 4 bases from J, the junction contained 5 bases not matched to a gene. The CDR3 DNA follows: TGTGCCAGCAGTGATTGGGACAGGGGGACTTACGAGCAGTACTTC. It yields the protein CASSDWDRGTYEQYF.

The V gene is TRBV7-9, the J gene TRBJ2-1; 9 nucleotides agree with TRBD1. The CDR3 extends over 16 amino acids. Germline CDR1 SEHNR, CDR2 FQNEAQ (reference sequence). The ends lost 4 bases at V and 8 bases at J; junction bases unmatched: 12. DNA of the CDR3: TGTGCCAGCAGCTCCCTACGGGGACAGGGAGGGGATGAGCAGTTCTTC. Translated: CASSSLRGQGGDEQFF.

This clone turned up a few times. The sample has other DNA sequences that encode this CDR3 too. This chain joins TRBV5-1 and TRBJ2-3; D uncertain. The CDR3 runs to 12 residues. Trimming stripped 0 bases from V and 5 bases from J, with 4 bases between. The germline V gene encodes CDR1 SGHRS and CDR2 YFSETQ. The CDR3 DNA reads TGCGCCAGCAGCTTGGGACAAGATACGCAGTATTTT. Translating gives CASSLGQDTQYF.

The rearrangement uses TRBV5-1 and TRBJ2-5, with 7 bases that match TRBD2. The CDR3 sequence is 15 residues long. V gave up 0 bases and J gave up 2 bases; unmatched junction bases: 4. Germline V gives CDR1 SGHRS, CDR2 YFSETQ. The CDR3 coding sequence is TGCGCCAGCAGCTTGGATAGCGGGCCACAAGAGACCCAGTACTTC. As protein: CASSLDSGPQETQYF.

V is TRBV14 and J is TRBJ2-7, with TRBD1 as a possible D gene (6 bases). The CDR3 extends over 16 amino acids. Looked up from germline, CDR1 is SGHDN and CDR2 is FVKESK. V shed 0 bases and J shed 4 bases, with 16 bases lying between them. For the CDR3, the DNA is TGTGCCAGCAGCCAAGAGGTGGGGGCCTTGGCGTACGAGCAGTACTTC. Translating it yields CASSQEVGALAYEQYF.

The chain joins TRBV15 to TRBJ2-1; D may be TRBD2 (6 bases). The germline gives CDR1 LNHNV, CDR2 YYDKDF (reference sequence). CDR3 length equals 16 residues. Trimming pared 3 bases from V and 3 bases from J, leaving 15 bases between. The DNA for the CDR3 is TGTGCCACCAGCAGGGAGAGGGTGGAGGGCTACAATGAGCAGTTCTTC. It codes for CATSRERVEGYNEQFF. The full variable domain, its missing parts supplied by reference TRBV15 and TRBJ2-1, is DAMVIQNPRYQVTQFGKPVTLSCSQTLNHNVMYWYQQKSSQAPKLLFHYYDKDFNNEADTPDNFQSRRPNTSFCFLDIRSPGLGDTAMYLCATSRERVEGYNEQFFGPGTRLTVL.

The chain is built from TRBV6-5 and TRBJ2-7, with TRBD1 as a possible D gene (5 bases). The germline CDR1 and CDR2 sequences are MNHEY and SVGAGI. CDR3 length: 15 amino acids. Trimming shortened V by 7 bases and J by 4 bases, and 20 bases separated the two germline ends. CDR3 DNA sequence: TGTGCCAGCAAGAACCGAGCTCAACCAGGGTACGAGCAGTACTTC. Translation: CASKNRAQPGYEQYF.

The chain has TRBV10-3 and TRBJ2-3; 14 nucleotides agree with TRBD2. Germline V gene lookup returns CDR1 ENHRY and CDR2 SYGVKD. Trimming took 8 bases from V and 7 from J; bases not matched to a gene: 5. The CDR3 runs 14 residues. This CDR3 is CAIGTSGRGYTQYF. In nucleotides, the CDR3 is TGTGCCATCGGGACTAGCGGGAGAGGATATACGCAGTATTTT.

The chain uses TRBV25-1 and TRBJ1-5; D gene ambiguous. Germline V gives CDR1 MGHDK, CDR2 SYGVNS. Trimming removed 3 bases at V and 6 bases at J, with 9 bases between. The CDR3 sequence is 13 residues long. The DNA of the CDR3 is TGTGCCAGCAGTGATTCGGGTGGTCAGCCCCAGCATTTT. Residues: CASSDSGGQPQHF.

This clone was seen a handful of times. The gene calls are TRBV27 and TRBJ1-5; weak D call: TRBD1 (6 bases). The CDR3 extends over 15 amino acids. V was clipped by 10 bases and J by 1 base, with 17 bases between them. Per germline, CDR1 MNHEY and CDR2 SMNVEV (reference sequence). The CDR3 spells CATKGGGRSNQPQHF. CDR3 in DNA: TGTGCCACCAAGGGCGGGGGGCGAAGCAATCAGCCCCAGCATTTT.

This chain uses TRBV30 with TRBJ2-2, with D perhaps assigned TRBD1 or TRBD2 (5 bases each). This CDR3 comprises 17 residues. The ends were cut back, 2 bases at V and 1 base at J, with 17 bases in the middle. CDR1 GTSNPN and CDR2 SVGIG come from the germline V gene (reference sequence). In DNA form, the CDR3 reads TGTGCCTGGAGTCCAGGCAGGGACCGGAGGAACACCGGGGAGCTGTTTTTT. Translation gives CAWSPGRDRRNTGELFF.

The rearrangement uses TRBV5-5 and TRBJ2-7; TRBD2 aligns across 12 bases. Germline V gene sequence: CDR1 SGHKS, CDR2 YYEKEE (reference sequence). The CDR3 consists of 15 residues. J lost 0 bases, V lost 4 bases, and 2 bases had no gene match. CDR3: CASSEGLAGSYEQYF. The CDR3 DNA reads as TGTGCCAGCAGCGAGGGACTAGCGGGCTCCTACGAGCAGTACTTC.

The CDR3 spells CASNPEVLAPEQYF. The CDR3 region has the DNA TGTGCCAGCAATCCAGAAGTACTAGCCCCCGAGCAGTACTTC. The rearrangement links TRBV28 to TRBJ2-7; D may be TRBD2 (6 bases). Trimming took 7 bases from V and 6 from J, leaving 19 bases between them. Germline CDR1 is MDHEN and CDR2 is SYDVKM. CDR3 length equals 14 residues.

This clone occurred once. V and J are TRBV15 and TRBJ2-1; 9 bases line up with TRBD1. Unmatched junction bases numbered 4, after V lost 5 bases and J lost 2 bases. The CDR3 spans 15 residues. The germline V gene encodes CDR1 LNHNV and CDR2 YYDKDF (reference sequence). The CDR3 DNA sequence: TGTGCCACCAGCTGGCGACAGGGGGCCTACAATGAGCAGTTCTTC. It encodes CATSWRQGAYNEQFF.

This chain links TRBV5-1 with TRBJ2-7, with D tentatively TRBD2 (5 bases). The CDR3 is 15 amino acids. V lost 4 bases, J lost 3 bases, and 17 bases lay in between. Germline CDR1 SGHRS, CDR2 YFSETQ. CDR3 sequence (DNA): TGCGCCAGCAGCCCCACTAGTCTGAATGGCTACGAGCAGTACTTC. Amino acids: CASSPTSLNGYEQYF.

This clone came up a few times. V and J are TRBV18 and TRBJ1-1; 8 nucleotides line up with TRBD1. CDR1 is KGHSH and CDR2 is LQKENI in the germline V gene. The CDR3 covers 14 residues. V was clipped by 1 base and J by 5 bases; unmatched bases: 3. The CDR3, as DNA: TGTGCCAGCTCACCACTGAACAGGGGGACTGAAGCTTTCTTT. Translation gives CASSPLNRGTEAFF.

This rearrangement joins TRBV30 to TRBJ2-1; 8 nucleotides match TRBD1. The J segment lost 1 base and the V segment lost 2 bases, leaving 10 bases of the junction unmatched. The CDR3 contains 17 residues. Germline lookup yields CDR1 GTSNPN and CDR2 SVGIG (reference sequence). The CDR3 sequence: CAWSSTGGERSYNEQFF. In DNA, the CDR3 is TGTGCCTGGAGTTCTACAGGGGGTGAACGTTCCTACAATGAGCAGTTCTTC.

This rearrangement joins TRBV29-1 to TRBJ2-2; 12 nucleotides line up with TRBD2. This CDR3 is 13 amino acids long. CDR1 SQVTM and CDR2 ANQGSEA come from the germline V gene. V dropped 4 bases and J dropped 8; count of bases not matched to a gene: 2. The CDR3 protein is CSVGLAGDGELFF. The CDR3 DNA sequence: TGCAGCGTTGGACTAGCGGGAGATGGGGAGCTGTTTTTT.

This chain's CDR3 is CASSLQDRVTEAFF. The CDR3 coding sequence is TGTGCCAGCAGCTTACAGGATCGGGTCACTGAAGCTTTCTTT. The chain couples TRBV7-3 to TRBJ1-1; D is unclear. The germline V gene encodes CDR1 SGHTA and CDR2 FQGTGA. There are 14 residues in the CDR3. The V end lost 2 bases, the J end lost 4 bases, and 11 bases lay between the germline ends.

This clone was seen once. This chain joins TRBV29-1 and TRBJ1-2; no reliable D call. Germline assignment: CDR1 SQVTM and CDR2 ANQGSEA. Between the trimmed V and J ends, which lost 6 bases and 6 bases, there was a span of 17 bases. The CDR3 sequence is 13 residues long. The CDR3 DNA follows: TGCAGCGTAGCGGACGCTGCCTTCGATGGCTACACCTTC. Its protein is CSVADAAFDGYTF.

V usage is TRBV7-8 and J usage is TRBJ1-5; perhaps TRBD1 as D (6 bases). Germline CDR1 SGHVS, CDR2 FQNEAQ. V lost 5 bases to trimming and J lost 4 bases, with 12 bases between them. This CDR3 is 14 amino acids long. CDR3 amino acids: CASSLGQRNQPQHF. In DNA form, the CDR3 reads TGTGCCAGCAGCCTAGGACAGCGGAATCAGCCCCAGCATTTT.